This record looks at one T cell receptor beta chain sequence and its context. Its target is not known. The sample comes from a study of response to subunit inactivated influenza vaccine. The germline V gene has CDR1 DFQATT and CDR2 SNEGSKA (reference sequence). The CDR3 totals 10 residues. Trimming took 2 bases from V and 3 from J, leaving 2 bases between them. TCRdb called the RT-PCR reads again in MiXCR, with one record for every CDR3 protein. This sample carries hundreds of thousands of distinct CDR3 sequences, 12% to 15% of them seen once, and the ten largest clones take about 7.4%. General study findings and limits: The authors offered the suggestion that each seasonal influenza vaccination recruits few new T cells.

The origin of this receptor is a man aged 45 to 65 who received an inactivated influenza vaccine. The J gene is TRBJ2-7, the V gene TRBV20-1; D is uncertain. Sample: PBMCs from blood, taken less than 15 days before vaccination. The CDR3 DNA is TGCAGTGCTAGACTCTACGAGCAGTACTTC. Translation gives CSARLYEQYF.